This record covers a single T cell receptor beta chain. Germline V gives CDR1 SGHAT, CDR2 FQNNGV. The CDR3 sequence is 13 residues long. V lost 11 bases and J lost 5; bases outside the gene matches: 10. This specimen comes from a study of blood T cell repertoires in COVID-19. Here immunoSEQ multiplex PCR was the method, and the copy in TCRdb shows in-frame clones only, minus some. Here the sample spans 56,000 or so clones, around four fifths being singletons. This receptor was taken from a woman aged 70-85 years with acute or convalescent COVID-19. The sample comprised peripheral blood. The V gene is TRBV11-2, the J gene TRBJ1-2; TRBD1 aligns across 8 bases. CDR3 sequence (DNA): TGTGCCTCTGAGAGGGACAGGAAATATGGCTACACCTTC. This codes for CASERDRKYGYTF.